Listed here are 8 T cell receptor beta chains from one sample, sequenced in a study of spatial heterogeneity in lung cancer. From the 5' RACE reads, TCRdb called clonotypes with MiXCR, one entry per CDR3 protein. This table has about 38,000 distinct CDR3 sequences, roughly 7.4% appearing once. Documented time point: sample taken at primary tumor resection. In each case, whole RNA from tumor, nontumor lung or frozen PBMC was sequenced unsorted. Specimen: PBMCs, collected at surgery. Receptors were obtained from a male donor with early-stage non-small cell lung cancer.

The rearrangement uses TRBV11-2 and TRBJ2-1; 11 bases map to TRBD1. Trimming cost V 4 bases and J 4 bases; bases outside gene matches: 3. Germline CDR1 SGHAT, CDR2 FQNNGV. CDR3 length: 15 residues. DNA of the CDR3: TGTGCCAGCAGCTCCGGGACAGGGGGGTACAATGAGCAGTTCTTC. It yields the protein CASSSGTGGYNEQFF.

This clonotype was detected many times. CDR3 loop: CASSLGVSSYNEQFF. DNA of the CDR3: TGCGCCAGCAGCTTGGGGGTATCCTCCTACAATGAGCAGTTCTTC. The rearrangement links TRBV5-1 to TRBJ2-1; unclear D gene. Germline assignment: CDR1 SGHRS and CDR2 YFSETQ. The V end was cut by 0 bases, the J end by 0 bases, with 7 bases between. This CDR3 is built from 15 residues. Based on the CDR3 plus reference TRBV5-1 and TRBJ2-1, the full variable domain is KAGVTQTPRYLIKTRGQQVTLSCSPISGHRSVSWYQQTPGQGLQFLFEYFSETQRNKGNFPGRFSGRQFSNSRSEMNVSTLELGDSALYLCASSLGVSSYNEQFFGPGTRLTVL.

This clonotype occurred many times. This chain joins TRBV7-2 and TRBJ1-3, with 9 bases identical to TRBD1. In germline, CDR1 is SGHTA, CDR2 FQGNSA. The CDR3 has 14 residues. J lost 4 bases, V lost 4 bases, and 2 bases had no gene match. The CDR3 nucleotides read TGTGCCAGCAGCTCACAGGGGGCCGGAAACACCATATATTTT. Translating it yields CASSSQGAGNTIYF. The whole variable domain, remainder taken from reference TRBV7-2 and TRBJ1-3, is GAGVSQSPSNKVTEKGKDVELRCDPISGHTALYWYRQSLGQGLEFLIYFQGNSAPDKSGLPSDRFSAERTGGSVSTLTIQRTQQEDSAVYLCASSSQGAGNTIYFGEGSWLTVV.

The chain combines TRBV6-1 with TRBJ2-7, with TRBD1 matching 11 bases. Looked up from germline, CDR1 is MNHNS and CDR2 is SASEGT. The V segment lost 7 bases and the J segment 5 bases; nucleotides outside the gene matches: 4. CDR3 length: 13 residues. CDR3 sequence (DNA): TGTGCCAGCAATAAGGGACAGGGGGACGAGCAGTACTTC. Protein sequence: CASNKGQGDEQYF.

This clonotype appeared many times. The chain employs TRBV12-3 or TRBV12-4 and TRBJ2-1; D is perhaps TRBD1 or TRBD2 (5 bases each). V gave up 8 bases and J gave up 6 bases, with 17 bases separating them. This CDR3 is built from 14 residues. CDR3 region: CASQGTGRGNEQFF. DNA of the CDR3: TGTGCCAGCCAGGGAACAGGTCGGGGCAATGAGCAGTTCTTC.

In the case of this clonotype: A much bigger clone sits one base away, suggesting this may be a read error. The chain couples TRBV30 to TRBJ2-3, with TRBD2 identical over 8 bases. Germline CDR1 is GTSNPN and CDR2 is SVGIG (reference sequence). The CDR3 has 14 residues. The V segment lost 3 bases and the J segment 5 bases; nucleotides outside the gene matches: 7. In nucleotides, the CDR3 is TGTGCCTGGAGCGGGACTAGGGGAAAAGATACGCAGTATTTT. This codes for CAWSGTRGKDTQYF.

This clonotype has ten or more counts. J is TRBJ2-2 and V is TRBV5-1; TRBD2 aligns across 10 bases. Germline CDR1 reads SGHRS; CDR2 reads YFSETQ. The CDR3 is 16 residues long. The V and J ends lost 2 bases and 5 bases, in that order; junction bases with no gene match: 6. CDR3 coding DNA: TGCGCCAGCAGCTTTCTAGCGGGAGAGCGTACCGGGGAGCTGTTTTTT. Its protein product is CASSFLAGERTGELFF.

This clonotype was seen at least ten times. V is TRBV3-2 and J is TRBJ2-7; the table gives TRBD1 as D, unverified against the DNA. TRBV3-2 is a known pseudogene. The CDR3 consists of 14 residues. The CDR3 loop reads CASSQGQGVDEQYV. CDR3 nucleotides: TGTGCCAGCAGCCAAGGACAGGGGGTCGACGAGCAGTACGTC.